The clone carrying this T cell receptor beta chain was found many times. J lost 0 bases, V lost 2 bases, and 4 bases had no gene match. CDR3 length: 15 residues. CDR1 is MGHRA, CDR2 YSYEKL, per germline. This record belongs to a study of blood T cell repertoires in COVID-19. The data were produced by immunoSEQ multiplex PCR, yet TCRdb's version contains in-frame clones alone and is incomplete. The table has about 150,000 clones, roughly 81% seen once. This chain joins TRBV4-1 and TRBJ2-7, with 7 nucleotides matching TRBD1. The origin of this receptor is a human donor with acute or convalescent COVID-19. The donor label of this sample is uncertain. The sample was peripheral blood. CDR3: CASSQRQGLSYEQYF. The CDR3 DNA follows: TGCGCCAGCAGCCAACGACAGGGCCTCTCCTACGAGCAGTACTTC.